This TCR beta chain stems from a study of blood T cell repertoires in COVID-19. The CDR3 is 13 amino acids. V lost 3 bases, J lost 8 bases, and 5 bases stayed unmatched. Per germline, CDR1 MGHDK and CDR2 SYGVNS. This clone showed up just a few times. Some clones are missing from TCRdb's copy, which holds only in-frame ones; the method was immunoSEQ multiplex PCR. The sample contains 86,000 or so clones, about 95% of which appear only once. What was sequenced was peripheral blood. The rearrangement uses TRBV25-1 and TRBJ1-2, with 8 bases aligning to TRBD1. The source is a human donor with active COVID-19. The donor label of this sample is uncertain. CDR3 in amino acids: CASSDQGAWGYTF. The CDR3 DNA reads as TGTGCCAGCAGTGATCAGGGGGCTTGGGGCTACACCTTC.